The clone carrying this T cell receptor (beta chain) showed up just a few times. Its antigen is unknown. Germline V gene lookup returns CDR1 MNHGY and CDR2 SVAAGI. Losses at the gene ends were 3 bases for V and 14 bases for J; bases not matched to a gene: 11. The CDR3 contains 15 residues. The record originates from a study of regulatory T cells in long-lasting Graves disease. Study results and caveats: Persistent disease was characterized by preferential usage of TRBV28, TRBJ1-2 and TRBJ2-5. Newly diagnosed patients had higher TCR diversity than persistent Graves' patients did.

Time point specified: persistent/refractory GD, antithyroid drugs over 5 years with positive TRAb. The TCR library used RNA extracted from PBMCs. Arm-PCR of CDR3 regions and iRepertoire HTBI primers were the basis on which TCR beta libraries were built. As handled by the study authors: Across the samples, identification revealed 60 to 75 TRBV and around 14 TRBJ segments. TCRdb redid the calling of the multiplex PCR reads with MiXCR, one entry per CDR3 protein. These V and J calls originate from TCRdb's pipeline instead of the authors' own analysis. The repertoire holds hundreds of thousands of distinct CDR3 sequences, with roughly 23% as singletons.

V and J are TRBV6-9 and TRBJ2-1; 12 bases map to TRBD1. This specimen consisted of peripheral blood mononuclear cells (PBMCs), obtained when the disease was refractory, from a patient treated with antithyroid drugs. This receptor was obtained from a female donor with Graves disease. The CDR3 loop reads CASSYSGTGGLSEFF. CDR3 DNA: TGTGCCAGCAGTTACTCCGGGACAGGGGGCTTGTCGGAGTTCTTC.